The 20 T cell receptor beta chains reported below all come from one sample, sequenced in a study of T cells in women clearing cervical HPV infection (dated by TCRdb to the late 2010s). Libraries were built with the immunoSEQ multiplex PCR assay. What TCRdb holds here is the immuneACCESS table cut down to in-frame rearrangements. Part of the clones is not present; checked against another copy, under half of the missing clones reflect an unresolved V gene, and the others are unexplained. This sample's table contains tens of thousands of clones. The biggest ten clones account for 2.5% to 3.5% of the sample. The material sequenced was blood buffy coat. Receptors originate from a woman aged 18 to 75 with a cervical HPV16 infection that either progressed to CIN3+ or cleared (not recorded which).

With regard to this clone: The read comes to an end 3 residues before the CDR3 does, leaving the germline J gene to fill in the end. This chain uses TRBV6-2 or TRBV6-3 with TRBJ1-5, with 9 bases that match TRBD1. Losses at the gene ends were 9 bases for V and 1 base for J; bases not matched to a gene: 7. CDR3 size: 15 residues. The germline CDR1 and CDR2 sequences are MNHEY and SVGEGT. The CDR3 region is CASQDRGPSNQPQHF. The CDR3 DNA, read in part, is TGTGCCAGTCAGGACAGGGGCCCGAGCAATCAGCCC.

In the case of this clone: The read ends 3 residues shy of where the CDR3 ends; the end is completed using the germline J gene. This chain joins TRBV7-3 and TRBJ2-1; 9 bases map to TRBD2. V lost 4 bases, J lost 9 bases, and 7 bases stayed unmatched. Germline V gene data show CDR1 as SGHTA and CDR2 as FQGTGA. This CDR3 spans 14 amino acids. The CDR3 sequence is CASSSGTSSGEQFF. The part of the CDR3 DNA that was read is TGTGCCAGCAGCTCAGGGACTAGCTCGGGTGAG.

Comments on this clone: From the germline J gene comes the end of the CDR3, since the read stops 3 residues before it. V gene TRBV29-1 combines with J gene TRBJ1-5; 7 nucleotides align to TRBD1. In germline, CDR1 is SQVTM, CDR2 ANQGSEA. The CDR3 spans 17 residues. Trimming took 4 bases from V and 0 from J; bases not matched to a gene: 12. Incomplete CDR3 DNA: TGCAGCGTTGTAGAGACAGGGCTTCTCTATAGCAATCAGCCC. This encodes CSVVETGLLYSNQP. The complete CDR3 reads CSVVETGLLYSNQPQHF.

Worth noting for this clone: The CDR3 goes on 3 residues after the read ends, and that part is filled in from the germline J gene. This chain uses TRBV2 with TRBJ2-2, with D perhaps matching TRBD1 (6 bases). V shed 4 bases and J shed 3 bases, with 24 bases lying between them. Germline lookup yields CDR1 SNHLY and CDR2 FYNNEI. The CDR3 sequence is 19 residues long. The CDR3 loop reads CASSVRRSQGSVDTGELFF. CDR3 DNA (partial): TGTGCCAGCAGTGTCAGAAGATCACAGGGATCGGTGGACACCGGGGAG.

As to this clone: Other nucleotide sequences in the sample specify the same CDR3. The part of the CDR3 DNA that was read is TGTGCCAGCAGTGGCTATTCCGGGACTAGCATCCCAGATACG. Its translation: CASSGYSGTSIPDT. From start to end, the CDR3 is CASSGYSGTSIPDTQYF. The chain joins TRBV2 to TRBJ2-3; 9 bases fit TRBD2. Read sequence stops 3 residues before the CDR3 end, and the germline J gene provides the missing end. Looked up from germline, CDR1 is SNHLY and CDR2 is FYNNEI. V lost 4 bases and J lost 4; bases outside the gene matches: 12. The CDR3 length is 17 residues.

As for this clone: The CDR3 is cut off 3 residues early in the read; its end comes from the germline J gene. This chain connects TRBV4-1 to TRBJ2-3; maybe TRBD2 (6 bases). Trimming pared 1 base from V and 6 bases from J, leaving 17 bases between. The CDR3 spans 16 residues. The germline V gene has CDR1 MGHRA and CDR2 YSYEKL. The sequenced part of the CDR3 DNA is TGCGCCAGCAGCCAAGCCCGAACGACTAGTCCCGATACG. Translation gives CASSQARTTSPDT. The full CDR3 reads CASSQARTTSPDTQYF.

On this clone itself: The CDR3 extends 3 residues past the end of the read, so its final part is completed from the germline J gene. V gene TRBV19 combines with J gene TRBJ2-1; TRBD1 agrees at 9 bases. The V and J ends lost 4 bases and 9 bases, in that order; junction bases with no gene match: 7. Germline V lookup: CDR1 LNHDA, CDR2 SQIVND (reference sequence). This CDR3 has 14 amino acids. The CDR3 sequence: CASSNGTGRREQFF. The sequenced part of the CDR3 DNA is TGTGCCAGTAGTAATGGGACAGGGAGGCGTGAG. Filled out from reference TRBV19 and TRBJ2-1, the complete variable domain reads DGGITQSPKYLFRKEGQNVTLSCEQNLNHDAMYWYRQDPGQGLRLIYYSQIVNDFQKGDIAEGYSVSREKKESFPLTVTSAQKNPTAFYLCASSNGTGRREQFFGPGTRLTVL.

Of note for this clone: The CDR3 end is not reached by the read, which stops 3 residues before it; the germline J gene fills it in. The gene calls are TRBV29-1 and TRBJ2-4, with 7 nucleotides matching TRBD1. CDR1 and CDR2 from the germline V gene are SQVTM and ANQGSEA. Germline trimming cut 4 bases from V and 0 bases from J; bases unmatched to any gene: 12. CDR3 length: 17 residues. The sequenced part of the CDR3 DNA is TGCAGCGTTGCCTCGGGACAGAAAAGCCTAGCCAAAAACATT. It is translated as CSVASGQKSLAKNI. The full-length CDR3 reads as CSVASGQKSLAKNIQYF.

As for this clone: The read stops 3 residues short of the end of the CDR3; the missing end is completed from the germline J gene. Other DNA sequences of this sample code for an identical CDR3. J is TRBJ1-1 and V is TRBV7-2, with a possible D match to TRBD1 (5 bases). V was shortened by 0 bases and J by 6 bases, with 20 bases between the two germline ends. This CDR3 is 17 amino acids long. Germline loops: CDR1 SGHTA, CDR2 FQGNSA. Incomplete CDR3 DNA: TGTGCCAGCAGCTTAGCAATGAAGAGGGGTAATAACGCTGAA. Translating it yields CASSLAMKRGNNAE. The complete CDR3 protein is CASSLAMKRGNNAEAFF.

On this clone itself: Coverage ceases 3 residues before the CDR3 finishes, and the germline J gene fills in the end. The V and J genes are TRBV20-1 and TRBJ1-2, with unresolved D. Germline CDR1 and CDR2: DFQATT and SNEGSKA (reference sequence). This CDR3 comprises 13 residues. CDR3 protein: CSARFSSSYDYTF. Partial CDR3 DNA: TGCAGTGCTAGATTTAGCAGCTCCTACGAC.

Notes on this clone: The observed sequence ends 3 residues before the CDR3 terminus, with the missing tail filled in from the germline J gene. The V call is TRBV9, the J call TRBJ2-2; 7 bases are shared with TRBD1. With 1 base clipped from V and 1 base from J, the junction kept 1 base outside the gene matches. CDR1 is SGDLS, CDR2 YYNGEE, per germline. This CDR3 has 15 residues. This chain's CDR3 is CASSVRTGNTGELFF. Partial CDR3 DNA: TGTGCCAGCAGCGTAAGGACAGGGAACACCGGGGAG. Full variable domain (remainder filled in from reference TRBV9 and TRBJ2-2): DSGVTQTPKHLITATGQRVTLRCSPRSGDLSVYWYQQSLDQGLQFLIQYYNGEERAKGNILERFSAQQFPDLHSELNLSSLELGDSALYFCASSVRTGNTGELFFGEGSRLTVL.

Note on this clone: With the read ending 3 residues before the CDR3 end, the germline J gene is used to fill in that end. The chain recombines TRBV5-5 with TRBJ2-2; perhaps TRBD1 as D (8 bases). Germline CDR1 and CDR2: SGHKS and YYEKEE (reference sequence). This CDR3 has 14 residues. CDR3 protein: CASSLIQGGEKLFF. CDR3 bases read: TGTGCCAGCAGCTTGATACAGGGGGGGGAAAAG.

In regard to this clone: The CDR3 end falls 3 residues outside the read, so it is completed with the germline J gene. The rearrangement uses TRBV29-1 and TRBJ1-3, with D perhaps matching TRBD1 (6 bases). This CDR3 contains 13 residues. Looked up from germline, CDR1 is SQVTM and CDR2 is ANQGSEA. The V and J ends lost 4 bases and 7 bases respectively, with 14 bases between them. CDR3 protein: CSVGDAGANTIYF. The part of the CDR3 DNA that was read is TGCAGCGTTGGGGACGCGGGGGCGAACACC.

Of note for this clone: At one end the junction does not follow the germline gene, possibly because of a read error. The CDR3 goes on 3 residues after the read ends, and that part is filled in from the germline J gene. The sample carries other DNA sequences with the same CDR3. The rearrangement links TRBV6-2 or TRBV6-3 to TRBJ1-3; D is ambiguous. CDR1 is MNHEY, CDR2 SVGEGT, per germline. This CDR3 contains 15 residues. The sequenced CDR3 bases are TGTGCCAGCAGTTACACCGGAGCGTCTGGAAACACA. It translates to CASSYTGASGNT. In full, the CDR3 reads CASSYTGASGNTIYF.

CDR3 bases read: TGCAGTGCGGTCGATTGGGGGCCTGAGACC. Protein sequence: CSAVDWGPET. The full-length CDR3 reads as CSAVDWGPETQYF. This rearrangement joins TRBV20-1 to TRBJ2-5; weak D call: TRBD1 (6 bases). The CDR3 end lies 3 residues beyond the end of the read and is filled in from the germline J gene. The germline CDR1 and CDR2 sequences are DFQATT and SNEGSKA (reference sequence). This CDR3 is 13 amino acids long. V shed 6 bases and J shed 5 bases, with 16 bases lying between them.

A word on this clone: Read coverage stops 3 residues before the CDR3 terminus; the germline J gene supplies the remainder. V usage is TRBV4-2 and J usage is TRBJ2-2; 8 bases line up with TRBD2. Germline V gene data show CDR1 as LGHNA and CDR2 as YNFKEQ. With V trimmed by 3 bases and J by 1 base, 10 bases remained unmatched. The length of the CDR3 is 18 residues. CDR3 amino acids: CASSHQGAGDLNTGELFF. The CDR3 DNA, read in part, is TGTGCCAGCAGCCATCAAGGAGCGGGGGACCTGAACACCGGGGAG.

Points on this clone: The read halts 3 residues ahead of the CDR3 end, with the missing end drawn from the germline J gene. The chain uses TRBV7-2 and TRBJ2-5, with unresolved D. V lost 5 bases to trimming and J lost 5 bases, with 12 bases between them. CDR1 and CDR2 (germline): SGHTA, FQGNSA. The CDR3 runs to 13 residues. CDR3 DNA (partial): TGTGCCAGCAGCCAGGCCCGGATTGAGACC. This encodes CASSQARIET. The full CDR3 protein reads CASSQARIETQYF. The variable domain in full, with the rest retrieved from reference TRBV7-2 and TRBJ2-5, is GAGVSQSPSNKVTEKGKDVELRCDPISGHTALYWYRQSLGQGLEFLIYFQGNSAPDKSGLPSDRFSAERTGGSVSTLTIQRTQQEDSAVYLCASSQARIETQYFGPGTRLLVL.

With respect to this clone: The read terminates 3 residues ahead of where the CDR3 ends, so the germline J gene completes it. V and J are TRBV5-1 and TRBJ1-2, with D possibly TRBD1 on 6 matching bases. This CDR3 has 15 amino acids. In germline, CDR1 is SGHRS, CDR2 YFSETQ. The covered CDR3 bases are TGCGCCAGCAGCACAACCGGGACAAAGTCCTACGAC. Its translation: CASSTTGTKSYD. The complete CDR3 reads CASSTTGTKSYDYTF.

As for this clone: The read finishes 3 residues shy of the CDR3 end, and the germline J gene is used to complete it. V and J are TRBV7-3 and TRBJ2-4, with D perhaps TRBD1 (6 bases). Germline-derived CDR1 and CDR2 are SGHTA and FQGTGA. The CDR3 has 14 amino acids. The CDR3 loop reads CASSLTPGQYGQYF. Partial CDR3 DNA: TGTGCCAGCAGCTTAACCCCCGGACAGTATGGT.

The sequenced part of the CDR3 DNA is TGTGCCAGCAGCCAGCGGGGGAACACCTACGAG. Translation: CASSQRGNTYE. The entire CDR3 is CASSQRGNTYEQYF. This rearrangement joins TRBV5-6 to TRBJ2-7; TRBD2 agrees at 8 bases. The read ends 3 residues shy of where the CDR3 ends; the end is completed using the germline J gene. The CDR3 covers 14 residues. Germline CDR1 reads SGHDT; CDR2 reads YYEEEE. The ends lost 4 bases at V and 2 bases at J; junction bases unmatched: 5.